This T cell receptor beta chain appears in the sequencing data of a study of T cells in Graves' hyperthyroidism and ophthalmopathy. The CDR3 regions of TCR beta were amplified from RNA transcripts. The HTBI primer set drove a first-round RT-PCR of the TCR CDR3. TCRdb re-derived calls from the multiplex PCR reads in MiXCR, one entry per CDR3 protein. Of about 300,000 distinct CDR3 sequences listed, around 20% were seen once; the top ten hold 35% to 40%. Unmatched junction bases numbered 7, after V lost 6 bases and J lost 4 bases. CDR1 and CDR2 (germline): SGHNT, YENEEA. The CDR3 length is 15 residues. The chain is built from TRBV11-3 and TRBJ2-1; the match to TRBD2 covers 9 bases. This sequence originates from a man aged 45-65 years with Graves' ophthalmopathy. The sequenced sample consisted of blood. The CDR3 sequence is CASSPLAGQYNEQFF. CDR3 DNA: TGTGCCAGCAGTCCACTAGCGGGTCAGTACAATGAGCAGTTCTTC.